Presented here are 2 T cell receptor beta chains from one specimen sequenced in a study of OX40 agonist ivuxolimab in advanced cancers. Preparation of the library involved the immunoSEQ multiplex PCR assay. TCRdb's version of the immuneACCESS table is confined to in-frame rearrangements and falls short of the full clone set. An unresolved V gene accounts for under half of the shortfall where checked; the remainder is of unknown origin. This sample gives tens of thousands of clones in total; 80% to 90% of them show up just once. Of the sample, about 1.9% falls within the top ten clones. The sequenced sample was CD4+ or CD8+ T cells sorted from blood, obtained in a trial of the OX40 agonist ivuxolimab. These receptors originate from an adult with an advanced solid tumor such as melanoma, head and neck, liver or kidney cancer.

This chain links TRBV18 with TRBJ2-2, with D hard to call. Germline CDR1 KGHSH, CDR2 LQKENI. V gave up 2 bases and J gave up 1 base, with 8 bases separating them. The CDR3 sequence is 15 residues long. CDR3 DNA sequence: TGTGCCAGCTCACCAGACGGAGTGAACACCGGGGAGCTGTTTTTT. Encoded protein: CASSPDGVNTGELFF.

CDR3 DNA sequence: TGCGCCAGCAGCTCCCTTGCTAGCGGGAGGGCCGGGGATGAGCAGTTCTTC. Its translation is CASSSLASGRAGDEQFF. V and J are TRBV5-1 and TRBJ2-1, with 12 bases matching TRBD2. Germline CDR1 reads SGHRS; CDR2 reads YFSETQ. Trimming cost V 3 bases and J 8 bases; bases outside gene matches: 12. The length of the CDR3 is 17 residues.